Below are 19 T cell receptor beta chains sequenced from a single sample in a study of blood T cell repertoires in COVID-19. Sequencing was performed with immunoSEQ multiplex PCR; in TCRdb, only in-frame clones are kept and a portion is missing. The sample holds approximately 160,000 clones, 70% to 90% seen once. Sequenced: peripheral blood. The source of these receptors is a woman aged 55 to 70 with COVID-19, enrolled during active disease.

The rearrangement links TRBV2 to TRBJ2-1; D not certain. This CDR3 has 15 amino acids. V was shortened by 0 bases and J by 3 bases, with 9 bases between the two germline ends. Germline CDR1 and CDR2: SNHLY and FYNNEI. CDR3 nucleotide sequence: TGTGCCAGCAGTGAAGCGACCCGGAGCTACAATGAGCAGTTCTTC. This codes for CASSEATRSYNEQFF.

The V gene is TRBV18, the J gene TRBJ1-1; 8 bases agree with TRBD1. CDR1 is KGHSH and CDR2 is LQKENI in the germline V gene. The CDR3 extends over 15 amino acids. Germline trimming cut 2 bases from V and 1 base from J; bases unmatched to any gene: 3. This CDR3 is CASSPAQGANTEAFF. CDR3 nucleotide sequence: TGTGCCAGCTCACCAGCGCAGGGGGCGAACACTGAAGCTTTCTTT.

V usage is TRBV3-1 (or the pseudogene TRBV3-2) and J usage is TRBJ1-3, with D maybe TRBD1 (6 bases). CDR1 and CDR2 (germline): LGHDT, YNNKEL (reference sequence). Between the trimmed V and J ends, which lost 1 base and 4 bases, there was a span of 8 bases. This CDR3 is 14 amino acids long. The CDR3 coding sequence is TGTGCCAGCAGCCAAGGCGGACAGGGAAACACCATATATTTT. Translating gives CASSQGGQGNTIYF.

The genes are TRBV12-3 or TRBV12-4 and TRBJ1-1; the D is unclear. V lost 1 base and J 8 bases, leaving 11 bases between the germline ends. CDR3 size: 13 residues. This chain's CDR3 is CASSLVAPLEAFF. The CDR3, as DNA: TGTGCCAGCAGTTTAGTGGCCCCCTTGGAAGCTTTCTTT.

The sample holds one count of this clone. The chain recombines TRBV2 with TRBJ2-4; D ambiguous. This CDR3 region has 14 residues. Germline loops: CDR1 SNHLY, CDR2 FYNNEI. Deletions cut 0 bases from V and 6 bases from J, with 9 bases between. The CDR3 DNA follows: TGTGCCAGCAGTGAAGCGGCTAGTTTAAACATTCAGTACTTC. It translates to CASSEAASLNIQYF.

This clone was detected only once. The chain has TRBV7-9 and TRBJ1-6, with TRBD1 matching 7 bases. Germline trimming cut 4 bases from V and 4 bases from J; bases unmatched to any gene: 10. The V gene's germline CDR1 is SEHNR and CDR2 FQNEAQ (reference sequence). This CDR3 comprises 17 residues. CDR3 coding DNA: TGTGCCAGCAGCTCCGACAGGGAAAGCATATATAATTCACCCCTCCACTTT. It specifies CASSSDRESIYNSPLHF. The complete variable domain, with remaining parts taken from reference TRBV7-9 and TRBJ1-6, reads DTGVSQNPRHKITKRGQNVTFRCDPISEHNRLYWYRQTLGQGPEFLTYFQNEAQLEKSRLLSDRFSAERPKGSFSTLEIQRTEQGDSAMYLCASSSDRESIYNSPLHFGNGTRLTVT.

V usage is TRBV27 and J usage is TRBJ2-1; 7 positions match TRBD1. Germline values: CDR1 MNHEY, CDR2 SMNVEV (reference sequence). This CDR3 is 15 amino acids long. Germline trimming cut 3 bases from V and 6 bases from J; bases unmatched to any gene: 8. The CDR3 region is CASSLRQGSPNEQFF. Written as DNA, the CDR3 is TGTGCCAGCAGTTTGAGACAGGGATCCCCCAATGAGCAGTTCTTC.

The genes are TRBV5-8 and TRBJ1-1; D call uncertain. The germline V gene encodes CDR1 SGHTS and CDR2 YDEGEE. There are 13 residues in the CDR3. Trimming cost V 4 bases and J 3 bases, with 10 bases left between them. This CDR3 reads CASSPYSYTEAFF. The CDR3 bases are TGTGCCAGCAGCCCGTACAGCTACACTGAAGCTTTCTTT.

CDR3: CASSPKLRETQYF. CDR3 coding DNA: TGTGCCAGTAGTCCCAAACTTCGGGAGACCCAGTACTTC. The chain joins TRBV19 to TRBJ2-5, with D uncertain. The CDR3 loop spans 13 amino acids. The germline V gene encodes CDR1 LNHDA and CDR2 SQIVND (reference sequence). The ends were cut back, 5 bases at V and 5 bases at J, with 12 bases in the middle. Variable domain in full (rest from reference TRBV19 and TRBJ2-5): DGGITQSPKYLFRKEGQNVTLSCEQNLNHDAMYWYRQDPGQGLRLIYYSQIVNDFQKGDIAEGYSVSREKKESFPLTVTSAQKNPTAFYLCASSPKLRETQYFGPGTRLLVL.

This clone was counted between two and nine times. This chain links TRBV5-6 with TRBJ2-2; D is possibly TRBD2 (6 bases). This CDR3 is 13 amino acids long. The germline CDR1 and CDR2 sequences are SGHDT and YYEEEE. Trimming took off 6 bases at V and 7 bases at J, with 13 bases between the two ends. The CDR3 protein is CASISGRNGELFF. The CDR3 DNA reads TGTGCCAGCATAAGCGGGCGTAACGGGGAGCTGTTTTTT.

The DNA of the CDR3 is TGTGCCAGCAGCCAAGTCATCGAAGCCGGAAACATTCAGTACTTC. Its protein product is CASSQVIEAGNIQYF. The rearrangement joins TRBV4-2 to TRBJ2-4, with D hard to call. This CDR3 has 15 residues. The ends were cut back, 1 base at V and 6 bases at J, with 13 bases in the middle. The germline V gene encodes CDR1 LGHNA and CDR2 YNFKEQ.

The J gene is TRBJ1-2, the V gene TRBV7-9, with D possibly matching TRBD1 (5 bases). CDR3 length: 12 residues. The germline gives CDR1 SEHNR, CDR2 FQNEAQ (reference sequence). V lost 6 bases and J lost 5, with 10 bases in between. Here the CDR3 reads CASSPDTYGYTF. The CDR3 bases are TGTGCCAGCAGTCCGGACACTTATGGCTACACCTTC. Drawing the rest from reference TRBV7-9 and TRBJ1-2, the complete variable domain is DTGVSQNPRHKITKRGQNVTFRCDPISEHNRLYWYRQTLGQGPEFLTYFQNEAQLEKSRLLSDRFSAERPKGSFSTLEIQRTEQGDSAMYLCASSPDTYGYTFGSGTRLTVV.

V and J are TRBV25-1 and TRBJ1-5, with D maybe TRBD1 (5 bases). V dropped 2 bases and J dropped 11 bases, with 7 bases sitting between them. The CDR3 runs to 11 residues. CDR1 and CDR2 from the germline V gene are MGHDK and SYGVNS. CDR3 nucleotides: TGTGCCAGCAGTGAAGGACAAGCCCAGCATTTT. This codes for CASSEGQAQHF.

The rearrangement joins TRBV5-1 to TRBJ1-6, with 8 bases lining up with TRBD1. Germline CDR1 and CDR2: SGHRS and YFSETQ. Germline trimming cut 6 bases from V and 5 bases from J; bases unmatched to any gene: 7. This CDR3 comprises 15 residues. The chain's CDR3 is CASTPRTGNNSPLHF. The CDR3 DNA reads TGCGCCAGCACGCCACGGACAGGGAATAATTCACCCCTCCACTTT.

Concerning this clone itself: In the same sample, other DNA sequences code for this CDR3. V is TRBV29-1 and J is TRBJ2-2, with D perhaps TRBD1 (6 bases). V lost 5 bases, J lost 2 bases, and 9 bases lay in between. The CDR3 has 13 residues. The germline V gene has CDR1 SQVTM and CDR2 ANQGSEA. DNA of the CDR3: TGCAGCGTTCGGACAGTTAACACCGGGGAGCTGTTTTTT. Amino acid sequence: CSVRTVNTGELFF.

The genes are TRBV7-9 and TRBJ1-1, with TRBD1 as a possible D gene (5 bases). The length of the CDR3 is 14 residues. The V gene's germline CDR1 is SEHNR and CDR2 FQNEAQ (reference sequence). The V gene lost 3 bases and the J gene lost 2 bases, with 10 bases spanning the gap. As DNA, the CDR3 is TGTGCCAGCAGCTTTGGAGGGGATAACACTGAAGCTTTCTTT. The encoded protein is CASSFGGDNTEAFF.

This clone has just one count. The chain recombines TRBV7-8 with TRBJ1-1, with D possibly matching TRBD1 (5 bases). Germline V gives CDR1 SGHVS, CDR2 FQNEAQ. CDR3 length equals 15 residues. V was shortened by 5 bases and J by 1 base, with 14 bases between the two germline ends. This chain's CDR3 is CASSLSLGQNTEAFF. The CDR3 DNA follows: TGTGCCAGCAGCCTCAGCCTGGGGCAGAACACTGAAGCTTTCTTT.

CDR3 in amino acids: CASSRGQGKKNTEAFF. The CDR3 DNA is TGTGCCAGCAGTCGAGGACAGGGGAAAAAGAACACTGAAGCTTTCTTT. The chain employs TRBV7-9 and TRBJ1-1, with 9 bases lining up with TRBD1. Per germline, CDR1 SEHNR and CDR2 FQNEAQ (reference sequence). J lost 1 base, V lost 6 bases, and 9 bases had no gene match. The CDR3 contains 16 residues.

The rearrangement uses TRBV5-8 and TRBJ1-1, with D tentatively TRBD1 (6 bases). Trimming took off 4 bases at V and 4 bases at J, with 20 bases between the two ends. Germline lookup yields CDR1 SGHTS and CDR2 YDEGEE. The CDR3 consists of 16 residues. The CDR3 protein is CASSLFRGQGSTEAFF. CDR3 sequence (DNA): TGTGCCAGCAGCCTTTTCAGGGGCCAAGGGAGCACTGAAGCTTTCTTT.